The 4 T cell receptor beta chains presented below share a single source sample, sequenced in a study of blood T cell repertoires in COVID-19. Generated by immunoSEQ multiplex PCR, the TCRdb table keeps only in-frame clones and is missing some. The sample records about 100,000 clones, around 90% being singletons. Input material: peripheral blood. These receptors were taken from a human donor in a cohort sampled during active COVID-19.

The rearrangement uses TRBV5-1 and TRBJ2-3, with TRBD2 matching 16 bases. CDR1 is SGHRS and CDR2 is YFSETQ in the germline V gene. The CDR3 has 20 residues. V lost 4 bases and J lost 0; bases outside the gene matches: 11. CDR3 in amino acids: CASSPTPGTSGRASTDTQYF. CDR3 in DNA: TGCGCCAGCAGCCCTACCCCCGGGACTAGCGGGAGGGCCAGCACAGATACGCAGTATTTT.

The CDR3 region is CASSREDRAADTQYF. CDR3 nucleotide sequence: TGTGCCAGCAGCCGCGAAGACAGGGCAGCAGATACGCAGTATTTT. The chain uses TRBV6-2 or TRBV6-3 and TRBJ2-3; 7 bases are a match to TRBD1. The junction had 10 bases not matched to a gene; V was cut back by 6 bases and J by 4 bases. The germline gives CDR1 MNHEY, CDR2 SVGEGT. The CDR3 runs to 15 residues.

The rearrangement joins TRBV27 to TRBJ2-5; the match to TRBD1 covers 8 bases. CDR3 length: 13 residues. V lost 6 bases, J lost 5 bases, and 5 bases stayed unmatched. Germline CDR1 and CDR2: MNHEY and SMNVEV (reference sequence). The CDR3 loop reads CASRTGGRETQYF. The CDR3 DNA follows: TGTGCCAGCAGAACAGGGGGGAGGGAGACCCAGTACTTC.

This clone was found a few times. The chain employs TRBV6-6 and TRBJ1-1; no definite D call. Germline CDR1 is MNHNY and CDR2 is SVGAGI (reference sequence). V was clipped by 2 bases and J by 1 base, with 5 bases between them. The CDR3 extends over 13 amino acids. Here the CDR3 DNA reads TGTGCCAGCAGTTACCAGTGGAACACTGAAGCTTTCTTT. Its protein is CASSYQWNTEAFF.